These 7 T cell receptor beta chains share one sample of origin, sequenced in a study of post-analysis software for immune sequencing data. Whole-study findings and limits: About five TRBV segments appeared more often in patients than in controls, and TRBV5-6, TRBV5-1 and TRBV20-1 were among these.

These receptors are not linked to any known antigen. Sequencing libraries made from TCR beta cDNA carried unique molecular identifiers. Each CDR3 protein gets one entry after TCRdb re-called the PCR reads with MiXCR. The sample lists around 190,000 distinct CDR3 sequences; 29% were seen once. Sequences were obtained from blood. These receptors were taken from a girl aged 2 to 17 with multiple sclerosis.

This clonotype was recorded only once. A much more abundant neighbour one base away suggests this may be a read error. J is TRBJ2-4 and V is TRBV6-5, with D perhaps given as TRBD1 or TRBD2 (6 bases each). The J call may be wrong; the DNA end is better matched by TRBJ2-7. CDR1 MNHEY and CDR2 SVGAGI come from the germline V gene. This CDR3 has 17 residues. CDR3 amino acids: CASSYSGQGFVGGEQYF. CDR3 nucleotide sequence: TGTGCCAGCAGTTACTCGGGGCAGGGGTTTGTGGGGGGCGAGCAGTACTTC.

The chain uses TRBV4-3 and TRBJ2-5; the D gene is possibly TRBD2 (6 bases). The DNA end is a closer match to TRBJ2-7, so the J assignment may be wrong. This CDR3 region has 13 residues. The germline gives CDR1 LGHNA, CDR2 YSLEER. CDR3 sequence: CASSQASDYEQYF. CDR3 nucleotide sequence: TGCGCCAGCAGCCAAGCTAGCGACTACGAGCAGTACTTC.

This clonotype was counted ten times or more. J is TRBJ2-1 and V is TRBV20-1; the D gene is possibly TRBD1 (6 bases). CDR3 length: 14 residues. Looked up from germline, CDR1 is DFQATT and CDR2 is SNEGSKA (reference sequence). With 3 bases removed from V and 7 bases from J, the gap between germline ends came to 16 bases. This chain's CDR3 is CSASRGFNGNEQFF. As DNA, the CDR3 is TGCAGTGCTAGCAGGGGTTTTAACGGGAATGAGCAGTTCTTC.

In its sample, this clonotype was seen a few times. As DNA, the CDR3 is TGCAGCGTTGGCGGGGTGTTGGTAGATACGCAGTATTTT. Encoded protein: CSVGGVLVDTQYF. V is TRBV29-1 and J is TRBJ2-3; TRBD2 might be the D (6 bases). V dropped 4 bases and J dropped 5 bases, with 13 bases sitting between them. Germline CDR1 reads SQVTM; CDR2 reads ANQGSEA. CDR3 length equals 13 residues.

On this clonotype: The junction differs from germline at one of its ends, possibly a read error. The CDR3 nucleotides are TGTGCCAGCAGGTTATTTGCAGAGTACAATGAGCAGTTCTTC. This translates into CASRLFAEYNEQFF. This chain uses TRBV28 with TRBJ2-1; D is undetermined. The germline V gene encodes CDR1 MDHEN and CDR2 SYDVKM. The CDR3 runs 14 residues.

The V call is TRBV7-6, the J call TRBJ2-7; TRBD1 agrees at 8 bases. Germline-derived CDR1 and CDR2 are SGHVS and FNYEAQ. The CDR3 length is 15 residues. Germline trimming cut 0 bases from V and 2 bases from J; bases unmatched to any gene: 3. CDR3 nucleotide sequence: TGTGCCAGCAGCTTAGCATTACAGGGGGCCTACGAGCAGTACTTC. Encoded protein: CASSLALQGAYEQYF.

This clonotype was seen more than once but under ten times. Here the CDR3 DNA reads TGTGCCAGCAAAAGGGGAACTTTAGGCAATGAGCAGTTCTTC. As protein: CASKRGTLGNEQFF. The chain joins TRBV28 to TRBJ2-1; D perhaps matches TRBD1 (5 bases). Germline V CDR1 and CDR2: MDHEN, SYDVKM. The CDR3 totals 14 residues. The V end was cut by 7 bases, the J end by 6 bases, with 16 bases between.